This T cell receptor beta chain was retrieved from a study of cytomegalovirus exposure and HLA in healthy donors. With respect to this clone: Its target is not known.

Study findings and constraints: In vitro assays verified that a few CMV-associated chains recognized CMV antigens specifically. Usually a TCR sequence was rare, but some public TCRs were found in many donors.

V was clipped by 2 bases and J by 5 bases; unmatched bases: 7. There are 15 residues in the CDR3. Germline lookup yields CDR1 SGHRS and CDR2 YFSETQ. The donors were part of the validation cohort, which consisted of more than 90 subjects and was separate from the first cohort of 600 to 850 subjects. Data came from immunoSEQ multiplex PCR; TCRdb stores just in-frame clones and leaves some out. Among under 300,000 clones listed, nearly 90% were seen once. The TCR was taken from a woman between 18 and 29 years old in good health and CMV-seronegative. V is TRBV5-1 and J is TRBJ1-1; 9 bases fit TRBD1. Sequencing was done on a sample of PBMCs. The CDR3 loop is CASSFTGQGGTEAFF. CDR3 DNA: TGCGCCAGCAGCTTTACGGGACAGGGAGGGACTGAAGCTTTCTTT.